The rows below give T cell receptor beta chains drawn from one sample of a study of control samples from healthy donors and cancer patients. TCRdb keeps only in-frame clones here, not all; method: immunoSEQ multiplex PCR. The table lists 150,000 or so clones, 92% of them singletons. The sequenced sample consisted of blood. All receptors come from a woman aged 25 to 45 in good health. Each CDR3 is given with its conserved first and last residue. Each record gives: V gene, CDR3 length, J gene, D gene, clone size, CDR3 protein, CDR3 DNA. The D gene is left open where the match is weak. Size is omitted from some rows. Given values are once, few, many or a class for expanded clones.

>TRBV25-1|15|TRBJ1-2|TRBD1|once
CASSPSGQGDYGYTF
TGTGCCAGCAGCCCGTCGGGACAGGGAGACTATGGCTACACCTTC
>TRBV24-1|12|TRBJ1-2|.|once
CATSDLQYGYTF
TGTGCCACCAGTGATTTACAATATGGCTACACCTTC
>TRBV24-1|15|TRBJ1-5|TRBD1|.
CATSVEGAGNQPQHF
TGTGCCACCAGTGTGGAGGGGGCAGGCAATCAGCCCCAGCATTTT
>TRBV6-1|13|TRBJ1-1|.|.
CASSDGHLTEAFF
TGTGCCAGCAGTGACGGCCACCTCACTGAAGCTTTCTTT
>TRBV30|11|TRBJ1-1|.|.
CAWMEGGGAFF
TGTGCCTGGATGGAGGGTGGTGGAGCTTTCTTT
>TRBV18|17|TRBJ2-6|.|.
CASSPLGRGSGANVLTF
TGTGCCAGCTCACCACTGGGCCGCGGGTCTGGGGCCAACGTCCTGACTTTC
>TRBV6-5|16|TRBJ2-3|TRBD1|.
CASSYLRTGASDTQYF
TGTGCCAGCAGTTACCTACGGACAGGGGCGTCAGATACGCAGTATTTT
>TRBV11-1|13|TRBJ2-2|TRBD1|.
CASSSQGAGELFF
TGTGCCAGCAGCTCCCAGGGGGCGGGGGAGCTGTTTTTT
>TRBV9|15|TRBJ1-6|.|.
CASSGPGTGNSPLHF
TGTGCCAGCAGCGGCCCAGGGACGGGAAATTCACCCCTCCACTTT
>TRBV6-5|16|TRBJ2-7|TRBD1|.
CASSYGKDRGIYEQYF
TGTGCCAGCAGTTACGGGAAGGACAGGGGTATTTACGAGCAGTACTTC
>TRBV24-1|16|TRBJ2-1|TRBD2|.
CATSDSSSGHYNEQFF
TGTGCCACCAGTGATTCGAGTAGCGGGCACTACAATGAGCAGTTCTTC
>TRBV24-1|13|TRBJ2-3|.|.
CATWGSGTDTQYF
TGTGCCACATGGGGGTCCGGCACAGATACGCAGTATTTT
>TRBV28|17|TRBJ2-5|TRBD2|.
CASSTETSGRRVETQYF
TGTGCCAGCAGTACCGAGACTAGCGGGAGACGGGTGGAGACCCAGTACTTC
>TRBV5-5|17|TRBJ2-6|.|once
CASSLVLALSGANVLTF
TGTGCCAGCAGCTTGGTATTAGCACTCTCTGGGGCCAACGTCCTGACTTTC
>TRBV6-2/TRBV6-3|14|TRBJ1-5|.|.
CASSSVVSNQPQHF
TGTGCCAGCAGTTCCGTTGTTAGCAATCAGCCCCAGCATTTT
>TRBV28|11|TRBJ1-2|.|.
CASRRLEGYTF
TGTGCCAGCCGTAGGTTGGAGGGCTACACCTTC
>TRBV10-2|13|TRBJ2-7|TRBD1|.
CASSPGGSYEQYF
TGCGCCAGCAGTCCAGGGGGATCCTACGAGCAGTACTTC
>TRBV7-2|15|TRBJ2-2|.|.
CASSLGTTNTGELFF
TGTGCCAGCAGCTTAGGGACCACTAACACCGGGGAGCTGTTTTTT
>TRBV9|14|TRBJ1-2|TRBD1|few
CASSPQGVNYGYTF
TGTGCCAGCAGCCCCCAGGGGGTTAACTATGGCTACACCTTC
>TRBV28|15|TRBJ2-7|TRBD2|.
CASRGSSGRVHEQYF
TGTGCCAGCAGGGGGAGTAGCGGGAGGGTACACGAGCAGTACTTC
>TRBV7-9|15|TRBJ2-1|TRBD2|.
CASSLASGIANEQFF
TGTGCCAGCAGCTTAGCTAGCGGGATTGCCAATGAGCAGTTCTTC
>TRBV19|17|TRBJ2-1|TRBD2|.
CASSMSSGRSSYNEQFF
TGTGCCAGTAGTATGTCTAGCGGGAGGAGCTCCTACAATGAGCAGTTCTTC
>TRBV28|14|TRBJ1-3|.|.
CASSPVGEGNTIYF
TGTGCCAGCAGTCCCGTAGGGGAAGGAAACACCATATATTTT
>TRBV6-2/TRBV6-3|19|TRBJ2-1|TRBD2|.
CASSSLLAGGPRSYNEQFF
TGTGCCAGCAGTTCCCTACTAGCGGGAGGGCCCCGGTCCTACAATGAGCAGTTCTTC
>TRBV7-6|15|TRBJ2-7|.|.
CASSLGAGSSYEQYF
TGTGCCAGCAGCTTAGGGGCAGGGAGCTCCTACGAGCAGTACTTC
>TRBV2|13|TRBJ2-1|.|.
CASSEESGTEQFF
TGTGCCAGCAGTGAGGAAAGCGGAACTGAGCAGTTCTTC
>TRBV30|20|TRBJ2-1|TRBD1|.
CAWSVGLGDRGPHSYNEQFF
TGTGCCTGGAGTGTCGGGCTGGGGGACAGGGGGCCCCACTCCTACAATGAGCAGTTCTTC
>TRBV7-9|13|TRBJ2-3|TRBD1|.
CASPGQGADTQYF
TGTGCCAGCCCGGGACAGGGGGCAGATACGCAGTATTTT
>TRBV7-9|14|TRBJ2-5|.|.
CASSLGARVETQYF
TGTGCCAGCAGCTTAGGGGCCAGGGTGGAGACCCAGTACTTC
>TRBV6-2/TRBV6-3|14|TRBJ2-7|.|.
CASSFPGQSYEQYF
TGTGCCAGCAGCTTCCCCGGACAGTCCTACGAGCAGTACTTC
>TRBV9|16|TRBJ2-2|.|.
CASSVVSQGGTGELFF
TGTGCCAGCAGCGTAGTGTCACAGGGGGGGACCGGGGAGCTGTTTTTT
>TRBV5-1|15|TRBJ2-5|TRBD1|.
CASSWGTGVQETQYF
TGCGCCAGCAGCTGGGGTACAGGGGTTCAAGAGACCCAGTACTTC
>TRBV5-4|15|TRBJ2-7|.|.
CASSSGRGILNEQYF
TGTGCCAGCAGCTCCGGAAGGGGGATCCTGAACGAGCAGTACTTC
>TRBV28|15|TRBJ2-7|TRBD2|.
CASSLRASGGYEQYF
TGTGCCAGCAGTTTACGGGCTAGCGGGGGCTACGAGCAGTACTTC
>TRBV5-1|14|TRBJ2-2|.|.
CASSSLINTGELFF
TGCGCCAGCAGCTCTCTGATAAACACCGGGGAGCTGTTTTTT
>TRBV11-2|14|TRBJ2-7|TRBD2|.
CASSSSGSIYEQYF
TGTGCCAGCAGCTCTAGCGGGTCTATCTACGAGCAGTACTTC
>TRBV5-8|14|TRBJ2-7|.|once
CASSTGQFGYEQYF
TGTGCCAGCAGCACCGGACAGTTTGGCTACGAGCAGTACTTC
>TRBV28|14|TRBJ2-2|.|.
CASSPHWNTGELFF
TGTGCCAGCAGTCCCCACTGGAACACCGGGGAGCTGTTTTTT
>TRBV4-1|18|TRBJ2-3|.|.
CASSQLGSGYSSTDTQYF
TGCGCCAGCAGCCAACTAGGGAGCGGGTACTCTAGCACAGATACGCAGTATTTT
>TRBV10-3|16|TRBJ2-7|.|few
CAISEREGQALSEQYF
TGTGCCATCAGTGAGCGGGAGGGACAGGCCCTCAGCGAGCAGTACTTC
>TRBV7-2|13|TRBJ1-1|.|.
CASSLHGNTEAFF
TGTGCCAGCAGCTTACACGGGAACACTGAAGCTTTCTTT
>TRBV7-2|14|TRBJ2-7|.|.
CASSLSSHTYEQYF
TGTGCCAGCAGCTTATCTTCTCATACCTACGAGCAGTACTTC
>TRBV24-1|12|TRBJ1-2|.|.
CATASLNYGYTF
TGTGCCACGGCATCGCTTAACTATGGCTACACCTTC
>TRBV11-2|16|TRBJ2-5|.|.
CASSLSGGAGEETQYF
TGTGCCAGCAGCTTATCGGGGGGCGCTGGGGAGGAGACCCAGTACTTC
>TRBV30|13|TRBJ1-3|.|.
CAWSPLTGNTIYF
TGTGCCTGGAGTCCTCTAACCGGAAACACCATATATTTT
>TRBV10-3|13|TRBJ1-6|TRBD1|once
CAIRGQNNSPLHF
TGTGCCATCAGGGGACAGAATAATTCACCCCTCCACTTT
>TRBV7-3|19|TRBJ2-3|.|.
CASSLLLAGTGSSTDTQYF
TGTGCCAGCAGCTTGCTACTAGCAGGTACCGGTTCTAGCACAGATACGCAGTATTTT
>TRBV14|18|TRBJ2-2|.|.
CASSQGGFWELGTGELFF
TGTGCCAGCAGCCAAGGAGGGTTCTGGGAGTTGGGAACCGGGGAGCTGTTTTTT
>TRBV20-1|14|TRBJ1-4|.|.
CSASALRGNEKLFF
TGCAGTGCTAGTGCACTCCGGGGGAATGAAAAACTGTTTTTT
>TRBV29-1|12|TRBJ2-1|TRBD2|once
CSATSGSYEQFF
TGCAGCGCGACTAGCGGGAGTTATGAGCAGTTCTTC
>TRBV5-4|14|TRBJ1-1|.|.
CASSLGQMNTEAFF
TGTGCCAGCAGCTTGGGACAAATGAACACTGAAGCTTTCTTT
>TRBV27|15|TRBJ2-1|TRBD2|.
CASRDRSGSTDEQFF
TGTGCCAGCAGAGATCGTAGCGGGAGCACGGATGAGCAGTTCTTC
>TRBV28|12|TRBJ1-2|.|.
CASSWGNYGYTF
TGTGCCAGCAGTTGGGGTAACTATGGCTACACCTTC
>TRBV3-1/TRBV3-2|17|TRBJ2-2|TRBD2|.
CASSQGGREGVTGELFF
TGTGCCAGCAGCCAAGGCGGGCGGGAGGGTGTCACCGGGGAGCTGTTTTTT